This entry describes one T cell receptor beta chain. Germline assignment: CDR1 LGHNT and CDR2 FRNRAP. Trimming took off 0 bases at V and 1 base at J, with 12 bases between the two ends. This CDR3 comprises 16 residues. This record belongs to a study of blood T cell repertoires in COVID-19. For the study at large: Samples of COVID-19 (acute and convalescent) were obtained from the United States, Italy and Spain. PBMCs, B-cell-depleted T cells, or T cells were the source of the cDNA or gDNA that made up the material.

Per the authors' pipeline: Amplification of reference gene primers provided the estimated nucleated cell counts. Assay: immunoSEQ multiplex PCR; the TCRdb copy retains only in-frame clones and omits some. The DNA was the basis for D and trimming; V, J and clone size are from that table. The data contain some 260,000 clones, roughly four fifths of them singletons. The V and J genes are TRBV12-5 and TRBJ1-1; D call uncertain. The TCR was taken from a man older than 75 with acute or convalescent COVID-19. The sequencing sample was made of peripheral blood. The DNA of the CDR3 is TGTGCTAGTGGTTTGGTACGCCAGGTGTGGAACACTGAAGCTTTCTTT. This codes for CASGLVRQVWNTEAFF.